The following is a T cell receptor beta chain sequence with its context. What it binds is unknown. These data originate in a study of cytomegalovirus exposure and HLA in healthy donors. Notes on the study in general: Further analysis, carried out later, found HLA-associated TCR beta chains more clonally expanded than equally common other chains.

The CDR3 length is 14 residues. Deletions cut 6 bases from V and 6 bases from J, with 15 bases between. Germline assignment: CDR1 MNHEY and CDR2 SMNVEV (reference sequence). 13 Jbeta primers and 60 Vbeta primers were used for the PCR. Sequencing used immunoSEQ multiplex PCR; TCRdb keeps in-frame clones, though not all of them. The sample gives about 140,000 clones, roughly 80% of which show up once; about 3.5% is in the top ten. The J gene is TRBJ1-5, the V gene TRBV27; possibly TRBD1 for D (5 bases). Specimen: PBMCs. This clonotype originated in a middle-aged man in good health and CMV-seronegative. Here the CDR3 DNA reads TGTGCCAGCAGGCCCGCGGGGCGCACTCAGCCCCAGCATTTT. Residues: CASRPAGRTQPQHF.